This T cell receptor (beta chain) was identified during a study of CD8 T cells in ankylosing spondylitis. This CDR3 is 13 amino acids long. Germline V gene lookup returns CDR1 MNHEY and CDR2 SVGAGI. Trimming removed 4 bases from V and 12 bases from J; junction bases left unmatched: 3. Study-wide points: Several highly homologous variants made up a TCR beta motif, and this motif appeared characteristic of ankylosing spondylitis blood. Disease-linked clones were reportedly significantly enriched in matched ankylosing spondylitis synovial fluid. Reactive arthritis synovial fluid and blood were previously reported to contain some motif variants.

This clonotype was seen more than once but under ten times. As yet, its antigen is unknown. Using quantitative 5'-RACE with molecular barcodes, the authors made TCR beta libraries. TCRdb re-called the 5' RACE reads with MiXCR, one entry per CDR3 protein. The repertoire has 650,000 to 800,000 distinct CDR3 sequences, 19% of them found once; the top ten carry about a fifth. The sequenced sample was blood, either unsorted or a sorted T cell fraction (not recorded which). The chain joins TRBV6-5 to TRBJ1-4, with TRBD1 identical over 12 bases. The origin of this receptor is a male donor with ankylosing spondylitis. The chain's CDR3 is CASSWDRGRELFF. The CDR3 nucleotides are TGTGCCAGCAGTTGGGACAGGGGGCGTGAACTGTTTTTT.